Here is one T cell receptor beta chain with its context. The antigen remains undetermined. The sample comes from a study of type 1 regulatory T cells. Points from the study as a whole: Compared with non-Tr1 cells, Tr1 cells showed a narrower TCR repertoire.

Germline V gene sequence: CDR1 SNHLY, CDR2 FYNNEI. The CDR3 totals 14 residues. The V gene end was trimmed by 8 bases and the J gene end by 0 bases; junction bases not matched to a gene: 5. TCRdb reprocessed the reads via MiXCR and lists one record per CDR3 protein. The profile covers fewer than 75,000 distinct CDR3 sequences, with around 49% appearing a single time and less than 2.5% taken by the ten largest. V and J are TRBV2 and TRBJ2-3; 7 bases are shared with TRBD1. Sequencing was done on a sample of cultured non-Tr1 T cells, either the whole culture or a sorted T cell fraction (not recorded which). The TCR comes from a human donor in good health. The CDR3 region has the DNA TGTGCCAGCGGGGGACAGCATAGCACAGATACGCAGTATTTT. It yields the protein CASGGQHSTDTQYF.